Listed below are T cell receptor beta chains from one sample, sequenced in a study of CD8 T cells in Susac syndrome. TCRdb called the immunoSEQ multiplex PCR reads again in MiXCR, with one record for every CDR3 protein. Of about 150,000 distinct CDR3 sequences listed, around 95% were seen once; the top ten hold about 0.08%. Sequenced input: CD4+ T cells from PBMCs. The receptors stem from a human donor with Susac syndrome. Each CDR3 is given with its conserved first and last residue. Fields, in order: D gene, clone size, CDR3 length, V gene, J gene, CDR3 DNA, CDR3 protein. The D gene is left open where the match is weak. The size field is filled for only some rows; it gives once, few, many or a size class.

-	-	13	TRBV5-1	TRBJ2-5	TGCGCCAGCAGCTTGGACTTCGGGGAGACCCAGTACTTC	CASSLDFGETQYF
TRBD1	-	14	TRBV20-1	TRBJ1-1	TGCAGTGCTAGAGTGGACAGGGTGAGCACTGAAGCTTTCTTT	CSARVDRVSTEAFF
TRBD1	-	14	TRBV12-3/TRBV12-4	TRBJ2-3	TGTGCCAGCACCCAGGACAGGGGCAAGAATACGCAGTATTTT	CASTQDRGKNTQYF
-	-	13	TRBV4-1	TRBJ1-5	TGCGCCAGCAGCTCTCAGGGATATCAGCCCCAGCATTTT	CASSSQGYQPQHF
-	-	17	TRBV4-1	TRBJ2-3	TGCGCCAGCAGCCAGACCCCGAGGAGGGAGAGGACAGATACGCAGTATTTT	CASSQTPRRERTDTQYF
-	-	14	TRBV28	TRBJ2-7	TGTGCCAGCGCCAAGACAGGCTCATCCTACGAGCAGTACTTC	CASAKTGSSYEQYF
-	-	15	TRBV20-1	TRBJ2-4	TGCAGTGCTAGAGATCATCAGGTAGCCAAAAACATTCAGTACTTC	CSARDHQVAKNIQYF
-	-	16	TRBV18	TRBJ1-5	TGTGCCAGCTCACCACCGGGGGGGCGCATCGATCAGCCCCAGCATTTT	CASSPPGGRIDQPQHF
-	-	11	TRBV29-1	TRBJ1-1	TGCAGCGACGACCGGGGGCATGAAGCTTTCTTT	CSDDRGHEAFF
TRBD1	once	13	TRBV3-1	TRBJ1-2	TGTGCCAGCAGCTCCCGGACAGGGGAGGGCTACACCTTC	CASSSRTGEGYTF
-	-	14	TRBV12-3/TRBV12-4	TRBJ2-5	TGTGCCAGCAGGGGGGGCAGGGGCCAAGAGACCCAGTACTTC	CASRGGRGQETQYF
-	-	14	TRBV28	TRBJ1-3	TGTGCCAGCAGCCCTGCGGGTTCTGGAAACACCATATATTTT	CASSPAGSGNTIYF
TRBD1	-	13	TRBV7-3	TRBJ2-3	TGTGCCAGCAGCTACGTCCGGGACAGTACGCAGTATTTT	CASSYVRDSTQYF
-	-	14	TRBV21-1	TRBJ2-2	TGTGCCAGCAAGGGACAGGGGGGCACCGGGGAGCTGTTTTTT	CASKGQGGTGELFF
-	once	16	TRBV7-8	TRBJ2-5	TGTGCCAGCAGCTTAGCTGATATTCGGGGCCAGGAGACCCAGTACTTC	CASSLADIRGQETQYF
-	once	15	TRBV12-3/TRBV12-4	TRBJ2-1	TGTGCCAGCAGTTTAACGGCAACAGGGAACAATGAGCAGTTCTTC	CASSLTATGNNEQFF
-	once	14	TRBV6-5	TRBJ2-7	TGTGCCAGCAGTTACATCGGACACGCGTACGAGCAGTACTTC	CASSYIGHAYEQYF
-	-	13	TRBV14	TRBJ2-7	TGTGCCAGCAGCCAACTCGGACAGTGGGAGCAGTACTTC	CASSQLGQWEQYF
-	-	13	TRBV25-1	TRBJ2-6	TGTGCCAGCCTACCTTCGGGGGCCAACGTCCTGACTTTC	CASLPSGANVLTF
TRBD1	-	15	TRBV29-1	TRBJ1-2	TGCAGCGTTGAAGATTTTTCCAGGGGGCGCAGAGGCTACACCTTC	CSVEDFSRGRRGYTF
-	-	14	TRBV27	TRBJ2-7	TGTGCCAGCAGTCCAGGAGGGCTATCCTACGAGCAGTACTTC	CASSPGGLSYEQYF
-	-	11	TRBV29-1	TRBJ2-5	TGCAGCGCCAAGGATCGAGAGACCCAGTACTTC	CSAKDRETQYF
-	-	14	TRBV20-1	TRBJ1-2	TGCAGTGCTGGGGGGGACCATCCTAACTATGGCTACACCTTC	CSAGGDHPNYGYTF
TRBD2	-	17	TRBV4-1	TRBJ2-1	TGCGCCAGCAGCCATACCTTAGCGGGGGTCCCCTACAATGAGCAGTTCTTC	CASSHTLAGVPYNEQFF
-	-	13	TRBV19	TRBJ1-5	TGTGCCAGTAGTGTCCAGGCGAGGCAGCCCCAGCATTTT	CASSVQARQPQHF